This TCR beta chain is drawn from a study of early T cells in non-severe SARS-CoV-2 infection. Study summary: Whole-blood bulk RNA, unsorted, was sequenced, and chains were unpaired.

Unique molecular identifiers were attached to individual cDNA molecules. TCRdb analysed the 5' RACE reads with MiXCR anew, one entry per CDR3 protein. The sample includes 25,000 to 35,000 distinct CDR3 sequences, less than 6% seen only once; the top ten take approximately 5.2%. Whole-study findings and limits: Anti-spike CD8 specificities were favored by VDJdb matching, whose results missed private and CD4 specificities.

This clonotype was detected ten times or more. The antigen is not known. The ends were cut back, 4 bases at V and 10 bases at J, with 9 bases in the middle. Germline V lookup: CDR1 SGDLS, CDR2 YYNGEE. The CDR3 runs to 11 residues. This chain connects TRBV9 to TRBJ2-1, with D hard to call. The sequence derives from an adult who was a healthcare worker with PCR-confirmed SARS-CoV-2 infection or an uninfected control (not recorded which). The sample here was whole blood, taken at baseline. For the CDR3, the DNA is TGTGCCAGCAGCCCCAGGCGAGAGCAGTTCTTC. As protein: CASSPRREQFF.